This T cell receptor (beta chain) was sequenced during a study of T-cell reconstitution after alpha-beta-depleted transplantation in children. Study findings and constraints: Newly generated T cells supplied most T-cell counts and diversity one year post-transplant. Recipient T cells and thymic progenitors that survived gave rise to the high TCRbeta diversity observed at day 60 in some patients. Reportedly, only several hundred clones from non-depleted graft cells drove alpha-beta T-cell counts at about two months.

This clonotype was seen ten or more times. Its antigen is not identified. The library targeted TCRbeta and was prepared with unique molecular identifiers. In TCRdb, the PCR reads were re-called with MiXCR into one record per CDR3 protein. The sample holds 500,000 to 750,000 distinct CDR3 sequences; over 10% are singletons and the top ten take 2% to 2.5%. Deletions cut 3 bases from V and 2 bases from J, with 11 bases between. The V gene's germline CDR1 is SQVTM and CDR2 ANQGSEA. The CDR3 spans 13 residues. The clonotype originates from a male patient between 10 and 17 years old who had a stem cell transplant for acute myeloid leukemia, so the T cells may come from the graft donor. The gene calls are TRBV29-1 and TRBJ2-7, with D possibly TRBD2 on 6 matching bases. This sample comprised PBMCs, mostly from graft donor cells, obtained 360 days after TCRalphabeta/CD19-depleted stem cell transplant. CDR3 in DNA: TGCAGCGTTGAGTTGTGGGGGGCCTACGAGCAGTACTTC. Amino acids: CSVELWGAYEQYF.